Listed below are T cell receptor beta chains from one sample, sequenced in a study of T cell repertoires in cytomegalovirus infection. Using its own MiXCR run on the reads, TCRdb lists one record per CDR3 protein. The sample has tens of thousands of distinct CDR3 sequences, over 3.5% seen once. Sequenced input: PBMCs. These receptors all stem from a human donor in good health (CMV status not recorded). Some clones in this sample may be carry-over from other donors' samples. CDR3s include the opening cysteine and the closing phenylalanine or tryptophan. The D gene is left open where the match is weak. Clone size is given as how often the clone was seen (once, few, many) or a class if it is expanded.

cdr3_nt: TGTGCCAGCACCTTCAAGGGGGCCTATGGCTACACCTTC
cdr3_aa: CASTFKGAYGYTF
j_call: TRBJ1-2
clone_size: many
v_call: TRBV6-8
d_call: TRBD1

cdr3_nt: TGCAGTGCCAGCCCCCTAGCGGGGGGGCTTGATGAGCAGTTCTTC
cdr3_aa: CSASPLAGGLDEQFF
j_call: TRBJ2-1
clone_size: many
v_call: TRBV20-1
d_call: TRBD2

cdr3_nt: TGTGCCAGCACCGGAGGGTTTGGCACTGAAGCTTTCTTT
cdr3_aa: CASTGGFGTEAFF
j_call: TRBJ1-1
clone_size: many
v_call: TRBV25-1
d_call: -

cdr3_nt: TGCGCCAGCAGCCGGGACAGGGGGCCGAGCGAGACCCAGTACTTC
cdr3_aa: CASSRDRGPSETQYF
j_call: TRBJ2-5
clone_size: many
v_call: TRBV4-3
d_call: TRBD1

cdr3_nt: TGTGCCAGCAGCATAATAGGGGGGGTTTTTGGAGAGACCCAGTACTTC
cdr3_aa: CASSIIGGVFGETQYF
j_call: TRBJ2-5
clone_size: many
v_call: TRBV7-2
d_call: -

cdr3_nt: TGTGCCAGCAGCCATATACAGGGACCCACTGAAGCTTTCTTT
cdr3_aa: CASSHIQGPTEAFF
j_call: TRBJ1-1
clone_size: many
v_call: TRBV7-9
d_call: -

cdr3_nt: TGTGCCAGCAGCTTAAGGCCGGGACAGGGGAGCAATCAGCCCCAGCATTTT
cdr3_aa: CASSLRPGQGSNQPQHF
j_call: TRBJ1-5
clone_size: many
v_call: TRBV7-2
d_call: TRBD1

cdr3_nt: TGTGCCAGCAGTCCGACAGGGCGGAGCACCGGGGAGCTGTTTTTT
cdr3_aa: CASSPTGRSTGELFF
j_call: TRBJ2-2
clone_size: many
v_call: TRBV7-9
d_call: TRBD1

cdr3_nt: TGTGCCAGCAGTGCACTACAAGAGACCCAGTACTTC
cdr3_aa: CASSALQETQYF
j_call: TRBJ2-5
clone_size: many
v_call: TRBV2
d_call: -

cdr3_nt: TGTGCCAGCAGTCCCACGGGGCAGGTCTACGAGCAGTACTTC
cdr3_aa: CASSPTGQVYEQYF
j_call: TRBJ2-7
clone_size: few
v_call: TRBV12-3/TRBV12-4
d_call: -

cdr3_nt: TGTGCCAGCAGCCACAACACAGATACGCAGTATTTT
cdr3_aa: CASSHNTDTQYF
j_call: TRBJ2-3
clone_size: many
v_call: TRBV5-4
d_call: -

cdr3_nt: TGTGCCAGCAGTTTACTCATAAGCGGGAGTACCACCGGGGAGCTGTTTTTT
cdr3_aa: CASSLLISGSTTGELFF
j_call: TRBJ2-2
clone_size: many
v_call: TRBV28
d_call: TRBD2

cdr3_nt: TGTGCCAGCAGCTTAGGAAGTAGCGGGGGGGCTTCGACCTACAATGAGCAGTTCTTC
cdr3_aa: CASSLGSSGGASTYNEQFF
j_call: TRBJ2-1
clone_size: many
v_call: TRBV7-2
d_call: TRBD2

cdr3_nt: TGTGCCAGCAGCGAAGCGGGGGGGCCCACCGGGGAGCTGTTTTTT
cdr3_aa: CASSEAGGPTGELFF
j_call: TRBJ2-2
clone_size: many
v_call: TRBV11-2
d_call: TRBD2

cdr3_nt: TGTGCCAGTACCCTCAGGACAGAGAACACTGAAGCTTTCTTT
cdr3_aa: CASTLRTENTEAFF
j_call: TRBJ1-1
clone_size: many
v_call: TRBV19
d_call: -

cdr3_nt: TGTGCCAGCAGCCGACCTAGCGGGCAAGAGACCCAGTACTTC
cdr3_aa: CASSRPSGQETQYF
j_call: TRBJ2-5
clone_size: many
v_call: TRBV7-2
d_call: TRBD2